Listed below are T cell receptor beta chains from one sample, sequenced in a study of blood T cell repertoires in COVID-19. Repertoires were generated with immunoSEQ multiplex PCR, while TCRdb's copy carries only in-frame clones and drops some. The sample has under 300,000 clones, around 90% seen once; the top ten hold approximately 2.2%. The sequencing input was peripheral blood. These TCRs come from a man aged 45-65 years with acute or convalescent COVID-19. The CDR3 runs from the conserved cysteine through the conserved F or W. The D gene is left open where the match is weak. The listing skips clone size in some rows; elsewhere it reads once, few, many or a size class.

D gene	J gene	V gene	clone size	CDR3 protein	CDR3 DNA
NA	TRBJ2-7	TRBV5-6	NA	CASSFSGTYEQYF	TGTGCCAGCAGCTTCAGCGGCACCTACGAGCAGTACTTC
NA	TRBJ1-2	TRBV19	NA	CASSRPSYGYTF	TGTGCCAGTAGTAGGCCCTCATATGGCTACACCTTC
NA	TRBJ1-2	TRBV12-3/TRBV12-4	NA	CASRPGHDYGYTF	TGTGCCAGCAGACCCGGTCACGACTATGGCTACACCTTC
TRBD1	TRBJ2-5	TRBV7-6	NA	CASSSRDRETQYF	TGTGCCAGCAGCTCCCGGGACAGAGAGACCCAGTACTTC
TRBD2	TRBJ2-5	TRBV2	once	CASSGAGGQETQYF	TGTGCCAGCAGTGGTGCGGGGGGCCAAGAGACCCAGTACTTC
TRBD2	TRBJ2-5	TRBV30	NA	CAWSPLAGVGETQYF	TGTGCCTGGAGTCCCCTAGCGGGGGTTGGAGAGACCCAGTACTTC
NA	TRBJ1-1	TRBV3-1/TRBV3-2	NA	CASSQPFNGAPEAFF	TGTGCCAGCAGCCAACCGTTCAATGGGGCCCCTGAAGCTTTCTTT
TRBD1	TRBJ2-7	TRBV3-1/TRBV3-2	NA	CASSSPTGGKWNEQYF	TGTGCCAGCAGCAGTCCGACAGGGGGAAAGTGGAACGAGCAGTACTTC
NA	TRBJ2-5	TRBV4-1	NA	CASSQPTRQQETQYF	TGCGCCAGCAGCCAACCAACCCGACAGCAAGAGACCCAGTACTTC
TRBD2	TRBJ2-3	TRBV7-3	once	CASSRGLAGRDTQYF	TGTGCCAGCAGCCGCGGACTAGCGGGGAGAGATACGCAGTATTTT
TRBD1	TRBJ2-1	TRBV16	NA	CASSSTGSGEQFF	TGTGCCAGCAGCTCGACAGGGTCTGGTGAGCAGTTCTTC
NA	TRBJ2-3	TRBV29-1	NA	CSVGTVVTDTQYF	TGCAGCGTTGGGACAGTCGTCACAGATACGCAGTATTTT
TRBD1	TRBJ1-3	TRBV18	NA	CASSPPGTVRSGNTIYF	TGTGCCAGCTCACCACCCGGGACAGTCCGCTCTGGAAACACCATATATTTT
NA	TRBJ1-2	TRBV5-5	NA	CASSLAFQGNYGYTF	TGTGCCAGCAGCTTGGCCTTCCAGGGCAACTATGGCTACACCTTC
NA	TRBJ2-4	TRBV12-3/TRBV12-4	NA	CASSDQGVQYF	TGTGCCAGCAGTGACCAGGGTGTTCAGTACTTC
NA	TRBJ1-5	TRBV3-1/TRBV3-2	NA	CASSQGQTVSNQPQHF	TGTGCCAGCAGCCAAGGCCAGACAGTTAGCAATCAGCCCCAGCATTTT
TRBD1	TRBJ1-1	TRBV9	NA	CASSVQGARNTEAFF	TGTGCCAGCAGCGTACAGGGGGCGCGGAACACTGAAGCTTTCTTT
TRBD1	TRBJ2-7	TRBV5-1	NA	CASKPGQGSYEQYF	TGCGCCAGCAAACCGGGACAGGGGTCCTACGAGCAGTACTTC
TRBD1	TRBJ2-7	TRBV18	NA	CASSGQASYEQYF	TGTGCCAGCTCCGGACAGGCCAGCTACGAGCAGTACTTC
TRBD1	TRBJ1-4	TRBV29-1	NA	CSVAGQGGEKLFF	TGCAGCGTTGCAGGACAGGGCGGTGAAAAACTGTTTTTT
NA	TRBJ1-4	TRBV2	NA	CASSKDSVEEKLFF	TGTGCCAGCAGCAAGGACAGTGTCGAGGAAAAACTGTTTTTT
NA	TRBJ1-4	TRBV11-2	NA	CASSLGAGSEKLFF	TGTGCCAGCAGCTTAGGGGCAGGGTCTGAAAAACTGTTTTTT
NA	TRBJ2-5	TRBV7-3	NA	CASSGPQETQYF	TGTGCCAGCAGCGGGCCACAAGAGACCCAGTACTTC
TRBD1	TRBJ1-4	TRBV27	NA	CASSPSPTGLIEKLFF	TGTGCCAGCAGTCCCAGCCCGACAGGGTTAATAGAAAAACTGTTTTTT
NA	TRBJ1-2	TRBV6-1	once	CASSEIWKDNGYTF	TGTGCCAGCAGTGAAATTTGGAAGGACAACGGCTACACCTTC
NA	TRBJ2-1	TRBV3-1/TRBV3-2	NA	CASSQGYGGAGEQFF	TGTGCCAGCAGCCAAGGGTATGGGGGGGCAGGGGAGCAGTTCTTC
NA	TRBJ1-1	TRBV7-3	NA	CASSLSGSTEAFF	TGTGCCAGCAGCTTAAGCGGCAGCACTGAAGCTTTCTTT
TRBD1	TRBJ2-7	TRBV4-2	few	CASSPGQVGYEQYF	TGTGCCAGCAGCCCCGGACAGGTGGGGTACGAGCAGTACTTC
NA	TRBJ1-1	TRBV12-5	NA	CASGQNGPEAFF	TGTGCTAGTGGTCAAAATGGGCCTGAAGCTTTCTTT
NA	TRBJ2-1	TRBV5-1	NA	CASSLGGSSYNEQFF	TGCGCCAGCAGCTTGGGAGGGAGCTCCTACAATGAGCAGTTCTTC
NA	TRBJ2-5	TRBV3-1/TRBV3-2	NA	CASSLLQETQYF	TGTGCCAGCAGCCTCCTACAAGAGACCCAGTACTTC
NA	TRBJ1-5	TRBV7-9	NA	CASSVGGQPQHF	TGTGCCAGCAGCGTCGGGGGTCAGCCCCAGCATTTT
NA	TRBJ1-2	TRBV3-1/TRBV3-2	NA	CASSQLDSISYGYTF	TGTGCCAGCAGCCAGCTGGACAGCATTTCGTATGGCTACACCTTC
NA	TRBJ1-2	TRBV12-3/TRBV12-4	NA	CASSFGQGGYTF	TGTGCCAGCAGTTTCGGACAAGGTGGCTACACCTTC
TRBD1	TRBJ1-1	TRBV7-9	NA	CASSLGTGGLRNTEAFF	TGTGCCAGCAGCTTAGGGACAGGGGGTCTGAGGAACACTGAAGCTTTCTTT
TRBD2	TRBJ2-1	TRBV7-9	NA	CASSPAGLAGANEQFF	TGTGCCAGCAGCCCGGCAGGGCTAGCGGGGGCCAATGAGCAGTTCTTC
NA	TRBJ1-5	TRBV2	NA	CASSSEGRQPQHF	TGTGCCAGCAGTTCGGAGGGGAGGCAGCCCCAGCATTTT
TRBD1	TRBJ2-5	TRBV5-4	NA	CASSVQGVPETQYF	TGTGCCAGCAGCGTTCAGGGGGTCCCAGAGACCCAGTACTTC
NA	TRBJ1-3	TRBV6-5	NA	CAARQPSGNTIYF	TGTGCCGCTAGACAGCCCTCCGGAAACACCATATATTTT
NA	TRBJ1-1	TRBV7-9	NA	CASSPPARNTEAFF	TGTGCCAGCAGCCCCCCGGCTAGGAACACTGAAGCTTTCTTT
NA	TRBJ2-3	TRBV15	NA	CATSRTTGSGTDTQYF	TGTGCCACCAGCCGAACGACAGGATCGGGCACAGATACGCAGTATTTT
NA	TRBJ2-5	TRBV19	NA	CASSTWDSRQETQYF	TGTGCCAGTAGTACCTGGGACTCCCGCCAAGAGACCCAGTACTTC
NA	TRBJ2-7	TRBV15	NA	CATSNRVTYEQYF	TGTGCCACCAGCAACAGGGTTACCTACGAGCAGTACTTC
NA	TRBJ1-1	TRBV15	NA	CATSRPMRPGDPAFF	TGTGCCACCAGCAGACCAATGCGGCCGGGGGATCCAGCTTTCTTT
TRBD2	TRBJ2-2	TRBV11-2	NA	CASSLGLETGELFF	TGTGCCAGCAGCTTGGGACTAGAAACCGGGGAGCTGTTTTTT
NA	TRBJ2-5	TRBV30	few	CAWTAGGQETQYF	TGTGCCTGGACGGCCGGGGGACAAGAGACCCAGTACTTC
NA	TRBJ2-5	TRBV5-4	NA	CASSRSAGQLQETQYF	TGTGCCAGCAGCCGATCGGCAGGTCAGTTACAAGAGACCCAGTACTTC
TRBD2	TRBJ2-5	TRBV5-8	NA	CASSRGTSGGGLTQETQYF	TGTGCCAGCAGCCGAGGGACTAGCGGGGGGGGTTTAACCCAAGAGACCCAGTACTTC
NA	TRBJ1-1	TRBV9	NA	CASSVGGENTEAFF	TGTGCCAGCAGCGTAGGAGGAGAGAACACTGAAGCTTTCTTT